The sample holds one count of the clone carrying this T cell receptor (beta chain). Its specificity is not known. The data were taken from a study of CD4+ T cells in melanoma. Study conclusions and caveats: Neoantigen-specific CD4+ T cells in melanoma reportedly had diverse differentiation states. CD8+ T cell, macrophage and B cell function reportedly correlated with neoantigen-specific CD4+ T cells.

The table came from immunoSEQ multiplex PCR; TCRdb's copy has only in-frame clones and leaves some out. Among some 110,000 clones listed, about nine tenths were seen once. There are 14 residues in the CDR3. The V end lost 2 bases, the J end lost 0 bases, and 5 bases lay between the germline ends. Germline CDR1 is MNHNY and CDR2 is SVGAGI (reference sequence). The clonotype was recovered from a human donor with melanoma. V gene TRBV6-6 combines with J gene TRBJ1-3; no firm D call. The sample taken for sequencing was peripheral blood. The CDR3 is CASSYKGSGNTIYF. CDR3 DNA: TGTGCCAGCAGTTACAAGGGCTCTGGAAACACCATATATTTT.